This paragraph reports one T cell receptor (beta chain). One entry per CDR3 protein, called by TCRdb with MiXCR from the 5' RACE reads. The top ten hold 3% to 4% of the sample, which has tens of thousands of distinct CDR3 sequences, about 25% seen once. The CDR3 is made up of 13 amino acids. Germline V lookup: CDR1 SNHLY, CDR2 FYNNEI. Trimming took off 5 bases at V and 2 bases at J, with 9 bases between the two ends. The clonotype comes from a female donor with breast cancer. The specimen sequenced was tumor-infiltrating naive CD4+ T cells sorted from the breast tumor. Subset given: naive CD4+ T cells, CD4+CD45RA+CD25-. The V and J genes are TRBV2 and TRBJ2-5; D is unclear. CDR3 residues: CASSRWAQETQYF. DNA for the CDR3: TGTGCCAGCAGTAGGTGGGCTCAAGAGACCCAGTACTTC.